This TCR beta chain derives from a study of OX40 agonist ivuxolimab in advanced cancers. The overall study: Partial responses were achieved by three patients: one hepatocellular carcinoma, two cutaneous melanoma.

V lost 6 bases to trimming and J lost 6 bases, with 18 bases between them. Germline values: CDR1 MNHNS, CDR2 SASEGT. CDR3 length: 15 amino acids. Remarks on this clone: Its specificity is not known.

TCRdb's copy holds only in-frame clones and misses some; the assay was immunoSEQ multiplex PCR. Of roughly 66,000 clones in the sample, 65% to 90% were seen once. Study results and limitations: Determination of antigen specificity was not performed for the expanded peripheral T cells.

This receptor was taken from an adult with an advanced solid tumor such as melanoma, head and neck, liver or kidney cancer. This specimen was CD4+ or CD8+ T cells sorted from blood, taken in a trial of the OX40 agonist ivuxolimab. The chain recombines TRBV6-1 with TRBJ1-5; tentative D call: TRBD1 (5 bases). The CDR3 region is CASRQGPAGGQPQHF. CDR3 coding DNA: TGTGCCAGCAGGCAGGGACCCGCGGGAGGTCAGCCCCAGCATTTT.